This entry describes one TCR beta chain. This receptor's antigen is unknown. Base qualities are missing; no much larger clone stands one base away. Libraries were made using 5' RACE. The run used an Illumina HiSeq 2500. A second about 7 to 11 cycle PCR used a sample-barcoded 5' primer and a J-beta primer mix. Each TCR beta cDNA molecule received a unique molecular identifier from a template-switch 5' adaptor carrying 12 random nucleotides. At least 3 million CDR3-containing paired-end reads were obtained from each sample. All of the RNA was converted into first-strand cDNA using the Mint cDNA synthesis kit, with a TRBC-specific oligonucleotide serving as the primer. Following uracil-DNA glycosylase treatment, a first 18-cycle PCR with universal primers M1SS and BC2_uni_R was performed on all cDNA. The original pipeline was this. For normalization, 1 million high-quality reads were randomly selected from each sample, with every read carrying a distinct molecular identifier. Instead of being binned into consensus sequences, reads with shared molecular identifiers were discarded. CDR3 identification, clonotype clustering and error correction used MiTCR with a Q25 quality threshold and the strictest error-elimination algorithm. A nonparametric unseen species model using Euler transformation provided a lower-bound estimate of total TCR beta diversity. TCRdb applied fastp at Q25 and MiXCR to the public reads, then kept only in-frame beta chains. Every CDR3 protein is listed once, alongside the most common genes and DNA of its rows. TCRdb, not the authors, supplied the V and J calls. This sample lists 1 million to 1.2 million distinct CDR3 sequences; about two fifths were detected once. Over 10% of the sample lies in the top ten.

These data come from a study of blood T cells in healthy people across ages (dated by TCRdb to the mid-2010s). Turning to the overall study: Template switching captured roughly one uniquely barcoded TCR beta cDNA molecule per two T cells in model experiments. Using deep sequencing normalized with unique cDNA molecular identifiers, the study measured how TCR beta repertoire diversity changes with age. The donors were divided into four age groups: young (average around 15 years), middle-aged (approximately 39), aged (around 67) and long-lived (about 90). Donors of different ages were randomly distributed across sequencing lanes to avoid experimental bias. Using the same blood draw, the study looked at two additional independent replicas of 1 million unique cDNA reads for two donors, one aged 18 to 30 and the other aged 80 or older. General study outcomes and caveats: Compared with the aged group, the long-lived group had more naive CD4+ T cells, fewer expanded clones and increased TCR diversity, a pattern suggesting age selection. Because donor CMV infection status was unknown, age-related changes in expanded clonotypes were potentially confounded. Because profiling used bulk unsorted PBMCs, naive and antigen-experienced compartments could not be compared conclusively. Estimates of total diversity based on one million sequenced T cells were regarded as lower bounds and as underestimates. The percentage of naive T cells measured by flow cytometry correlated strongly with observed TCR beta diversity. As age increased, observed TCR beta diversity per million T cells dropped in a roughly linear way, and a significant reduction was already evident by age around 41.

For CDR1 and CDR2, the germline V gene lists MNHEY and SVGEGT. V gives up 0 bases and J gives up 0 bases, and the segment between their germline ends measures 14 bases. The cysteine opens and the phenylalanine closes a CDR3 of 17 amino acids. This entry keeps only the CDR3 DNA: 51 bases, framed from base 1. Systemically healthy Caucasian individuals from Russia, around 39 in total and aged roughly 6 to 100 years, were included as donors. Approximately 10 milliliters of peripheral blood were collected from each donor into EDTA-treated Vacutainer tubes. Ficoll-Paque density-gradient centrifugation was used to isolate PBMCs, with at least 7 million per sample. Total RNA was extracted from PBMCs with Trizol reagent, with at least 5 micrograms obtained per sample. Naive CD45RAhigh/CD27high T cell percentages were measured by flow cytometry on a PBMC aliquot from every donor.

This TCR came from a man aged 18 to 29 in good health. Sample: blood. The chain uses TRBV6-2 or TRBV6-3 and TRBJ1-1, and perhaps TRBD1 as D gene, on 5 matching bases. This receptor has the CDR3 CASSYSGRRGMNTEAFF. In nucleotides, the sequence is TGTGCCAGCAGTTACTCGGGGAGGCGGGGGATGAACACTGAAGCTTTCTTT.